The sequence of this T cell receptor beta chain was determined in a study of blood T cell repertoires in COVID-19. Some clones are missing from TCRdb's copy, which holds only in-frame ones; the method was immunoSEQ multiplex PCR. The table has a few hundred thousand clones, 88% seen once. Looked up from germline, CDR1 is LNHDA and CDR2 is SQIVND (reference sequence). With 5 bases removed from V and 5 bases from J, the gap between germline ends came to 24 bases. The CDR3 totals 17 residues. This chain joins TRBV19 and TRBJ2-5; D might be TRBD1 (6 bases). Sequenced input: PBMCs or T cells enriched from blood (not recorded which). The receptor was derived from a woman between 40 and 50 years old who had recovered from COVID-19. This chain's CDR3 is CASSLTRGQGRGETQYF. CDR3 sequence (DNA): TGTGCCAGTAGTCTGACCCGCGGGCAGGGGCGTGGGGAGACCCAGTACTTC.